The 10 T cell receptor beta chains in this list originate from one sample, sequenced in a study of cytomegalovirus exposure and HLA in healthy donors (dated by TCRdb to between 2016 and 2019). The library was generated by the immunoSEQ multiplex PCR assay. In TCRdb, the immuneACCESS table is reduced to in-frame sequences with V and J assigned. These tables do not hold every clone; where another copy was compared, an unresolved V gene accounts for under half, and the others remain unexplained. Across this sample there are approximately 260,000 clones, with more than 75% seen only once. The top ten hold 1% to 1.5% of the sample. Sequencing was carried out using PBMCs. The receptors come from a woman aged 30 to 39 in good health and CMV-seropositive.

The chain uses TRBV5-1 and TRBJ2-1; TRBD2 aligns across 9 bases. The V segment lost 2 bases and the J segment 6 bases; nucleotides outside the gene matches: 6. The CDR3 is made up of 15 amino acids. Germline loops: CDR1 SGHRS, CDR2 YFSETQ. CDR3 sequence: CASSFSIAGANEQFF. The CDR3 bases are TGCGCCAGCAGCTTTTCAATAGCGGGAGCCAATGAGCAGTTCTTC.

This sequence joins TRBV27 and TRBJ2-6, with 12 positions matching TRBD1. CDR3 length equals 21 residues. Germline assignment: CDR1 MNHEY and CDR2 SMNVEV (reference sequence). Losses at the gene ends were 5 bases for V and 0 bases for J; bases not matched to a gene: 14. Here the CDR3 reads CASSHLRTGQGAGSGANVLTF. CDR3 DNA sequence: TGTGCCAGCAGTCACCTCAGAACGGGACAGGGGGCCGGCTCTGGGGCCAACGTCCTGACTTTC.

The chain employs TRBV11-3 and TRBJ2-7; 7 positions match TRBD1. The ends lost 2 bases at V and 5 bases at J; junction bases unmatched: 6. Germline V lookup: CDR1 SGHNT, CDR2 YENEEA. This CDR3 comprises 14 residues. CDR3 sequence reads: CASSLSRQGNEQYF. The DNA of the CDR3 is TGTGCCAGCAGCTTATCTAGACAGGGAAACGAGCAGTACTTC.

This clone was recorded only once. The chain is built from TRBV11-3 and TRBJ2-2; TRBD1 aligns across 7 bases. The junction had 4 bases not matched to a gene; V was cut back by 3 bases and J by 3 bases. Germline CDR1 is SGHNT and CDR2 is YENEEA. The CDR3 totals 15 residues. Here the CDR3 DNA reads TGTGCCAGCAGCTTTGGGCAGGGGGACACCGGGGAGCTGTTTTTT. Its translation: CASSFGQGDTGELFF.

The chain carries TRBV27 and TRBJ2-1; D is unclear. CDR3 length: 15 residues. Between the trimmed V and J ends, which lost 4 bases and 0 bases, there was a span of 10 bases. Germline V gives CDR1 MNHEY, CDR2 SMNVEV (reference sequence). The chain's CDR3 is CASSSTRSSYNEQFF. CDR3 nucleotides: TGTGCCAGCAGTTCCACGCGGAGCTCCTACAATGAGCAGTTCTTC.

This clone has more than one count but fewer than ten. The rearrangement uses TRBV7-2 and TRBJ2-1; the D gene is possibly TRBD2 (5 bases). This CDR3 is 15 amino acids long. Germline V gives CDR1 SGHTA, CDR2 FQGNSA. V dropped 9 bases and J dropped 7 bases, with 22 bases sitting between them. CDR3 nucleotide sequence: TGTGCCAGTTATCTAAGGACTCCAAGTGGTAATGAGCAGTTCTTC. As protein: CASYLRTPSGNEQFF.

The chain carries TRBV18 and TRBJ2-5; 12 bases match TRBD1. With V trimmed by 6 bases and J by 3 bases, 5 bases remained unmatched. This CDR3 has 15 amino acids. CDR1 is KGHSH, CDR2 LQKENI, per germline. The CDR3: CASSKGQGAEETQYF. The DNA for the CDR3 is TGTGCCAGCTCTAAGGGACAGGGGGCGGAAGAGACCCAGTACTTC.

The chain recombines TRBV4-1 with TRBJ1-5, with 8 nucleotides matching TRBD1. Losses at the gene ends were 0 bases for V and 3 bases for J; bases not matched to a gene: 4. This CDR3 region has 16 residues. Looked up from germline, CDR1 is MGHRA and CDR2 is YSYEKL. DNA of the CDR3: TGCGCCAGCAGCCAAGATGCAGGGGGCCCCAATCAGCCCCAGCATTTT. The encoded protein is CASSQDAGGPNQPQHF.

This clone turned up a few times. The chain couples TRBV10-1 to TRBJ2-7, with D perhaps matching TRBD1 (6 bases). The CDR3 contains 13 residues. Germline V gene sequence: CDR1 WNHNN, CDR2 SYGVQD (reference sequence). With 3 bases removed from V and 4 bases from J, the gap between germline ends came to 10 bases. CDR3 DNA sequence: TGCGCCAGCAGTGAACCGGACAGTTACGAGCAGTACTTC. Residues: CASSEPDSYEQYF.

The gene calls are TRBV6-4 and TRBJ2-1; weak D call: TRBD2 (5 bases). V was clipped by 2 bases and J by 7 bases, with 18 bases between them. Germline-derived CDR1 and CDR2 are MRHNA and SNTAGT. This CDR3 has 16 amino acids. As DNA, the CDR3 is TGTGCCAGCAGTGACGCGGACTGGAAAGAGAGAAATGAGCAGTTCTTC. It codes for CASSDADWKERNEQFF.